The TCR beta chain under discussion was sequenced for a study of blood T cell repertoires in COVID-19. Study-level background: COVID-19 samples collected from the United States, Italy and Spain covered acute and convalescent phases. T cells, B-cell-depleted T cells, or PBMCs provided the cDNA or gDNA that served as material.

The V gene's germline CDR1 is LNHDA and CDR2 SQIVND (reference sequence). V lost 3 bases and J lost 0, with 6 bases in between. The CDR3 is made up of 15 amino acids. Per the original data handling: Reference gene primer amplification gave estimated nucleated cell counts. Measured with immunoSEQ multiplex PCR; TCRdb has only the in-frame clones, and not every one. The V and J calls and clone size were taken over from that table, and D and trimming were inferred from the DNA. The table records under 300,000 clones, about 87% of them present only once. This sequence joins TRBV19 and TRBJ1-6; D remains ambiguous. The receptor's source is a woman aged 40 to 49 with acute or convalescent COVID-19. Material for sequencing was peripheral blood. CDR3 residues: CASSMRGSYNSPLHF. CDR3 sequence (DNA): TGTGCCAGTAGTATGCGTGGCTCCTATAATTCACCCCTCCACTTT.